The source of this T cell receptor beta chain is a study of blood T cell repertoires in COVID-19. Study information: Italy, Spain and the United States were the sources of the convalescent and acute COVID-19 samples. PBMCs, B-cell-depleted T cells, or T cells were the source of the cDNA or gDNA that made up the material.

The germline V gene has CDR1 MGHDK and CDR2 SYGVNS. V lost 2 bases and J 5 bases, leaving 2 bases between the germline ends. CDR3 length equals 11 residues. Authors' methods: The authors estimated nucleated cell counts from reference gene primer amplification. TCRdb keeps only in-frame clones here, not all; method: immunoSEQ multiplex PCR. V, J and clone size reflect that table, while D and trimming were determined from the DNA. The sample has around 65,000 clones, 82% seen once. This sequence joins TRBV25-1 and TRBJ2-3; D gene unclear. Sample: peripheral blood. The TCR originated in a human donor in a cohort sampled during active COVID-19. The CDR3 region is CASSERDTQYF. CDR3 in DNA: TGTGCCAGCAGTGAACGAGATACGCAGTATTTT.